This is a list of T cell receptor beta chains from one sample in a study of graft-versus-host responses after intestinal transplantation. These TCRs are of unknown antigen specificity. Sequencing used immunoSEQ multiplex PCR; TCRdb keeps in-frame clones, though not all of them. Seen here are 80,000 to 95,000 clones, over 80% observed once, and the top ten hold about 6.3%. Sequences were derived from unstimulated CD8+ T cells sorted from spleen or lymph node cells, sampled before intestinal transplant. These receptors were obtained from a human donor who received an intestinal transplant. CDR3s include the opening cysteine and the closing phenylalanine or tryptophan. The order of the fields is D gene, J gene, clone size, V gene, CDR3 protein, CDR3 DNA. The D gene is left open where the match is weak. Clone size is given for some rows only: seen once, a few or many times, or a class if the clone is expanded.

NA	TRBJ1-3	NA	TRBV11-2	CASRASGNTIYF	TGTGCCAGCCGGGCCTCTGGAAACACCATATATTTT
NA	TRBJ2-2	NA	TRBV7-6	CASSQQGGELFF	TGTGCCAGCAGCCAACAGGGCGGGGAGCTGTTTTTT
NA	TRBJ1-4	once	TRBV28	CASSFGQRLQPNEKLFF	TGTGCCAGCAGTTTTGGGCAAAGGTTACAGCCTAATGAAAAACTGTTTTTT
NA	TRBJ2-7	NA	TRBV7-6	CASSLGENYEQYF	TGTGCCAGCAGCTTAGGCGAAAACTACGAGCAGTACTTC
NA	TRBJ2-7	NA	TRBV5-1	CASSLSRLNEQYF	TGCGCCAGCAGCTTGTCCAGGCTTAACGAGCAGTACTTC
TRBD2	TRBJ2-7	NA	TRBV6-1	CASSISGSFYEQYF	TGTGCCAGCAGTATTAGCGGGTCGTTCTACGAGCAGTACTTC
TRBD1	TRBJ1-2	NA	TRBV27	CASSATGDGYTF	TGTGCCAGCAGTGCGACAGGGGATGGCTACACCTTC
NA	TRBJ1-1	NA	TRBV19	CASSIAGWGSTEAFF	TGTGCCAGTAGTATAGCAGGGTGGGGGAGCACTGAAGCTTTCTTT
TRBD2	TRBJ2-1	NA	TRBV2	CASSGLAGPNEQFF	TGTGCCAGCAGTGGACTAGCGGGTCCTAATGAGCAGTTCTTC
NA	TRBJ2-1	once	TRBV7-6	CASSLAGSGEQFF	TGTGCCAGCAGCTTAGCGGGTAGTGGTGAGCAGTTCTTC
NA	TRBJ2-7	NA	TRBV5-4	CASSSFRAPQRF	TGTGCCAGCAGCTCCTTCCGGGCTCCTCAGCGCTTC
NA	TRBJ1-1	once	TRBV20-1	CSARLNTEAFF	TGCAGTGCTAGGCTAAACACTGAAGCTTTCTTT
NA	TRBJ1-2	NA	TRBV4-1	CASSQAQGEGGYTF	TGCGCCAGCAGCCAAGCACAGGGAGAGGGTGGCTACACCTTC
TRBD1	TRBJ1-2	NA	TRBV4-1	CASSQEGQVWEGYTF	TGCGCCAGCAGCCAAGAAGGACAGGTTTGGGAAGGCTACACCTTC
NA	TRBJ1-5	NA	TRBV30	CAWSVVDSNQPQHF	TGTGCCTGGAGTGTAGTGGATAGCAATCAGCCCCAGCATTTT
NA	TRBJ1-3	NA	TRBV4-2	CASSQVPGASSGNTIYF	TGTGCCAGCAGCCAAGTCCCGGGTGCTTCATCTGGAAACACCATATATTTT
NA	TRBJ2-1	NA	TRBV5-6	CASGGNEQFF	TGTGCCAGCGGGGGCAATGAGCAGTTCTTC
TRBD2	TRBJ2-2	NA	TRBV2	CASSEIVSGSSGELFF	TGTGCCAGCAGTGAAATAGTGAGCGGGAGTTCCGGGGAGCTGTTTTTT
NA	TRBJ2-3	NA	TRBV6-6	CASSYSQGADTQYF	TGTGCCAGCAGTTACTCACAGGGTGCAGATACGCAGTATTTT
TRBD1	TRBJ2-7	NA	TRBV27	CASATLTGAAEQYF	TGTGCCAGCGCCACCTTGACAGGGGCTGCCGAGCAGTACTTC
NA	TRBJ2-7	NA	TRBV7-9	CASRPRGSYEQYF	TGTGCCAGCAGACCAAGGGGCTCTTACGAGCAGTACTTC
NA	TRBJ1-5	NA	TRBV2	CASSEDRTGPLNQPQHF	TGTGCCAGCAGTGAAGACAGGACGGGGCCGCTCAATCAGCCCCAGCATTTT
TRBD2	TRBJ2-7	few	TRBV7-9	CASSSTSGVFYEQYF	TGTGCCAGCAGCTCTACTAGCGGGGTGTTCTACGAGCAGTACTTC
NA	TRBJ2-5	NA	TRBV27	CASSLWTAGRETQYF	TGTGCCAGCAGTTTATGGACAGCGGGCAGAGAGACCCAGTACTTC
NA	TRBJ2-1	NA	TRBV6-4	CASSDTGGPYNEQFF	TGTGCCAGCAGTGACACCGGGGGACCCTACAATGAGCAGTTCTTC
NA	TRBJ2-1	NA	TRBV7-9	CASSFREQQFF	TGCGCCAGCAGCTTCCGGGAGCAACAGTTCTTC
TRBD2	TRBJ2-3	NA	TRBV7-9	CASSFKTSGRAKTDTQYF	TGTGCCAGCAGCTTTAAGACTAGCGGGAGGGCCAAGACAGATACGCAGTATTTT
NA	TRBJ1-3	NA	TRBV30	CAWSVLYRVSGNTIYF	TGTGCCTGGAGTGTACTTTACAGGGTTTCAGGAAACACCATATATTTT
TRBD2	TRBJ2-5	NA	TRBV11-2	CASSVSGLETQYF	TGTGCCAGCAGCGTTAGCGGGTTGGAGACCCAGTACTTC
TRBD2	TRBJ2-1	NA	TRBV4-1	CASRPTSGYNEQFF	TGCGCCAGCAGGCCGACTAGCGGGTACAATGAGCAGTTCTTC
TRBD1	TRBJ2-2	NA	TRBV2	CASSTGGAGTGELFF	TGTGCCAGCAGTACAGGGGGCGCGGGCACCGGGGAGCTGTTTTTT
NA	TRBJ1-1	NA	TRBV12-2	CASRLGVGGQGKNTEAFF	TGTGCAAGTCGCTTAGGAGTTGGTGGACAGGGGAAGAACACTGAAGCTTTCTTT
TRBD2	TRBJ2-7	NA	TRBV11-3	CASSLAEGGREQYF	TGTGCCAGCAGCTTAGCGGAGGGAGGGAGGGAGCAGTACTTC
NA	TRBJ2-2	NA	TRBV11-2	CASSSFRSMEELFF	TGTGCCAGCAGCTCTTTCCGCAGCATGGAGGAGCTGTTTTTT